The clone carrying this TCR beta chain appeared a few times. Per the study methods: Reference gene primer amplification gave nucleated cell count estimates. Some clones are missing from TCRdb's copy, which holds only in-frame ones; the method was immunoSEQ multiplex PCR. V, J and clone size are taken as reported in that table, and D and trimming were inferred from the DNA itself. The table shows some 260,000 clones, with about 87% occurring only once. This record comes from a study of blood T cell repertoires in COVID-19. The CDR3 contains 14 residues. Trimming cost V 6 bases and J 6 bases, with 17 bases left between them. Germline CDR1 MGHDK, CDR2 SYGVNS.

Sequencing was done on a sample of peripheral blood. This TCR was recovered from a woman aged 25 to 39 with COVID-19, enrolled during active disease. This sequence joins TRBV25-1 and TRBJ1-2; D perhaps matches TRBD1 (6 bases). Written as DNA, the CDR3 is TGTGCCAGCAGAGATCAGGGGAACAAGGATGGCTACACCTTC. It codes for CASRDQGNKDGYTF.